This T cell receptor beta chain was sequenced in a study of PD-L1 blockade in urothelial cancer. Spiking each PCR with synthetic TCR analog templates was performed. Sequenced by immunoSEQ multiplex PCR; TCRdb stores in-frame clones only, minus some. The sample records 43,000 or so clones, about 84% being singletons. Whole-study findings and limits: When measured at 3 weeks, tumor-associated blood clones expanded more in durable-benefit patients.

The V segment lost 4 bases and the J segment 5 bases; nucleotides outside the gene matches: 6. The germline V gene encodes CDR1 SGHDN and CDR2 FVKESK. The CDR3 is made up of 16 amino acids. This clone was recorded a few times. The target antigen is unknown. As to time point: pretreatment peripheral blood. Disease in patients was locally advanced or metastatic urothelial carcinoma. Patients yielded 1 to 8 samples each, pretreatment and on-treatment. This sample comprised PBMCs, obtained around atezolizumab (anti-PD-L1) treatment. The chain carries TRBV14 and TRBJ1-6, with TRBD1 matching 9 bases. The sequence was collected from a man aged 55-75 years with urothelial cancer. For the CDR3, the DNA is TGTGCCAGCAGCCGCCGGACAGGGGCCCATAATTCACCCCTCCACTTT. Protein: CASSRRTGAHNSPLHF.